These 4 T cell receptor beta chains share one sample of origin, sequenced in a study of blood T cell repertoires in COVID-19. Clones were read by immunoSEQ multiplex PCR, and TCRdb kept only the in-frame ones, dropping some. The table includes around 370,000 clones, more than 75% detected once. The material sequenced was PBMCs or T cells enriched from blood (not recorded which). The source is a woman aged 18-29 years who had recovered from COVID-19.

V usage is TRBV27 and J usage is TRBJ1-6, with 8 bases matching TRBD1. The germline gives CDR1 MNHEY, CDR2 SMNVEV (reference sequence). V shed 5 bases and J 7 bases; nucleotides not matched to a gene: 13. This CDR3 comprises 17 residues. In DNA, the CDR3 is TGTGCCAGCAGTCTACATCCGGACAGGGCAGCAAATTCACCCCTCCACTTT. This encodes CASSLHPDRAANSPLHF.

The chain uses TRBV19 and TRBJ1-6; D gene ambiguous. The germline V and J ends were trimmed by 3 bases and 7 bases, with 7 bases remaining between them. Germline V gene sequence: CDR1 LNHDA, CDR2 SQIVND (reference sequence). The CDR3 runs to 13 residues. The CDR3 region has the DNA TGTGCCAGTAGTATCCAAGAGAATTCACCCCTCCACTTT. The encoded protein is CASSIQENSPLHF.

This chain links TRBV4-1 with TRBJ2-1; 9 bases fit TRBD2. V lost 2 bases, J lost 7 bases, and 18 bases stayed unmatched. Germline CDR1 is MGHRA and CDR2 is YSYEKL. CDR3 size: 19 residues. CDR3 sequence (DNA): TGCGCCAGCAGCCAAAAGGTTCTAGCGGGGCCGCGGGGATTGAATGAGCAGTTCTTC. This sequence encodes CASSQKVLAGPRGLNEQFF.

The gene calls are TRBV14 and TRBJ1-2, with D hard to call. Per the germline V gene, CDR1 is SGHDN and CDR2 is FVKESK. The CDR3 runs to 12 residues. Trimming removed 1 base from V and 7 bases from J, with 7 bases in between. CDR3 bases: TGTGCCAGCAGCCAAGGGGGAGGTGGCTACACCTTC. It encodes CASSQGGGGYTF. Supplemented by reference TRBV14 and TRBJ1-2, the full variable domain reads EAGVTQFPSHSVIEKGQTVTLRCDPISGHDNLYWYRRVMGKEIKFLLHFVKESKQDESGMPNNRFLAERTGGTYSTLKVQPAELEDSGVYFCASSQGGGGYTFGSGTRLTVV.